The entry that follows covers one T cell receptor beta chain sequence. Its antigen is undetermined. The sample comes from a study of graft-versus-host responses after intestinal transplantation. The study's findings and limits: Researchers found GvH clones in recipient marrow, and some showed up first in ileum or blood.

Method: immunoSEQ multiplex PCR; TCRdb's copy keeps in-frame clones and lacks some. The sample holds about 82,000 clones, 91% seen once. This TCR derives from a human donor who received an intestinal transplant. Sequenced here: unstimulated CD4+ T cells sorted from spleen or lymph node cells, sampled before intestinal transplant.

CDR3 bases: TGTGCCAGCAGCGTAGCGACTGACAATGAGCAGTTCTTC. Its protein is CASSVATDNEQFF. The chain links TRBV9 to TRBJ2-1; D gene ambiguous. The V and J ends lost 0 bases and 5 bases respectively, with 6 bases between them. This CDR3 has 13 amino acids. Germline CDR1 and CDR2: SGDLS and YYNGEE.